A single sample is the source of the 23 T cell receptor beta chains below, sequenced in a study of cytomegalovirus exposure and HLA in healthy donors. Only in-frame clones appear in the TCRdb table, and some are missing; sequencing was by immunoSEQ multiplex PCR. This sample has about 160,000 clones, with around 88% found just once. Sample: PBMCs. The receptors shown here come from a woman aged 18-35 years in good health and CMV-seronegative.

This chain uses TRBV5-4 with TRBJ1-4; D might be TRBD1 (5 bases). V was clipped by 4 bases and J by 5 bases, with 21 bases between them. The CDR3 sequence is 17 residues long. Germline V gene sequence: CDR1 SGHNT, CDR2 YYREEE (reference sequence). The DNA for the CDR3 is TGTGCCAGCAGCCTGTGGGGGGTTGGAGTCGGAAATGAAAAACTGTTTTTT. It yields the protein CASSLWGVGVGNEKLFF.

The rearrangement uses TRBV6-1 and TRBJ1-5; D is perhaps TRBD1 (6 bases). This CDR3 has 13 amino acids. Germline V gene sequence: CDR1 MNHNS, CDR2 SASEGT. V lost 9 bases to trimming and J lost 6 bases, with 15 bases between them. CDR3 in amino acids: CASHDLRGQPQHF. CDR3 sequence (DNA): TGTGCCAGTCACGACCTCAGGGGTCAGCCCCAGCATTTT.

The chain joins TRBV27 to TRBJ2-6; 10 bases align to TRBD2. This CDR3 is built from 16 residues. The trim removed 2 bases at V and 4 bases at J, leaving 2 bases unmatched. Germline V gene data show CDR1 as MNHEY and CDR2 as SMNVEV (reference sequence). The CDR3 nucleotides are TGTGCCAGCAGTTTACTAGCGGGGGCAGGGGCCAACGTCCTGACTTTC. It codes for CASSLLAGAGANVLTF.

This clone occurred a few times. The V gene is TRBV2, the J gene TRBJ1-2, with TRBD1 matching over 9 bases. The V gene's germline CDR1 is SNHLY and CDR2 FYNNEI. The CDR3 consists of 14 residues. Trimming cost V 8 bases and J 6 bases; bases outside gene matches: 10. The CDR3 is CASLRDRDVDGYTF. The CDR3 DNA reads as TGTGCCAGCCTTAGGGACAGGGACGTCGATGGCTACACCTTC.

The CDR3 reads CSVEPGQMRGNTEAFF. DNA for the CDR3: TGCAGCGTAGAACCGGGACAGATGAGAGGGAACACTGAAGCTTTCTTT. The chain joins TRBV29-1 to TRBJ1-1; 7 nucleotides line up with TRBD1. Trimming removed 6 bases from V and 1 base from J; junction bases left unmatched: 14. The CDR3 is 16 amino acids. Germline CDR1 and CDR2: SQVTM and ANQGSEA.

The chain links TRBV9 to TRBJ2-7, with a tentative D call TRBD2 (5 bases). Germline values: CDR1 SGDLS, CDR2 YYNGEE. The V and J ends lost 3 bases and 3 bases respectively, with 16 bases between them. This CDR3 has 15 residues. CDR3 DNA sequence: TGTGCCAGCAGCGAATCCTCCGGGATATACTACGAGCAGTACTTC. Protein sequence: CASSESSGIYYEQYF.

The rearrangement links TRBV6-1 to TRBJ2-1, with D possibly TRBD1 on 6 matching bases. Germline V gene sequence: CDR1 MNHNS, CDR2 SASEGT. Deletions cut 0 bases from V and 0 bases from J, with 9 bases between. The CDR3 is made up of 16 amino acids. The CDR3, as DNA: TGTGCCAGCAGTGAAGCGCAGGGGAGCTCCTACAATGAGCAGTTCTTC. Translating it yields CASSEAQGSSYNEQFF.

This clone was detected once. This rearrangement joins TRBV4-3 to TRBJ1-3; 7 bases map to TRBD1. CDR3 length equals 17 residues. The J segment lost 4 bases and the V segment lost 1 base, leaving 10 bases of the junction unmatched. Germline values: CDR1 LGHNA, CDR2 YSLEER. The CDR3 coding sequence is TGCGCCAGCAGCCAAGCCTCCAGGGGGAGTTTAGGAAACACCATATATTTT. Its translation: CASSQASRGSLGNTIYF.

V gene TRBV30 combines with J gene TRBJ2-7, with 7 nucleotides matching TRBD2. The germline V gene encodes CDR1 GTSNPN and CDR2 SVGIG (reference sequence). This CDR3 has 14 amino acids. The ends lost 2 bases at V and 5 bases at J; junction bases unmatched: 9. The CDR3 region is CAWSWGGPPHEQYF. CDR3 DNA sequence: TGTGCCTGGAGTTGGGGAGGGCCACCCCACGAGCAGTACTTC.

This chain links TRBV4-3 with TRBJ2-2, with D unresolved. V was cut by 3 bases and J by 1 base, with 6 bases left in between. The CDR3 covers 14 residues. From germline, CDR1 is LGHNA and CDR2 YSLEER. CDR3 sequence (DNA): TGCGCCAGCAGCCAGACACGGAACACCGGGGAGCTGTTTTTT. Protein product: CASSQTRNTGELFF.

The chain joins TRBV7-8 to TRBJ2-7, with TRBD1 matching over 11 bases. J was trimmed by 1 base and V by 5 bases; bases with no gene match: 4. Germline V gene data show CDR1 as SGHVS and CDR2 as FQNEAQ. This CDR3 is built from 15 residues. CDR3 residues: CASSAGQGASYEQYF. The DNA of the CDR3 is TGTGCCAGCAGCGCCGGACAGGGGGCATCCTACGAGCAGTACTTC. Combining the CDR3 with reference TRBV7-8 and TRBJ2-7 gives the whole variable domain GAGVSQSPRYKVAKRGQDVALRCDPISGHVSLFWYQQALGQGPEFLTYFQNEAQLDKSGLPSDRFFAERPEGSVSTLKIQRTQQEDSAVYLCASSAGQGASYEQYFGPGTRLTVT.

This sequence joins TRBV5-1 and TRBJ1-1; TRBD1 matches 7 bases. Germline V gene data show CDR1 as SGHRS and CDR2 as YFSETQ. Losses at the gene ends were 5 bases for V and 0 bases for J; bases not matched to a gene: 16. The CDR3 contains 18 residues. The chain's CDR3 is CASSSTQGSGAMNTEAFF. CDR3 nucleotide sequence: TGCGCCAGCAGTTCTACACAGGGGAGTGGGGCCATGAACACTGAAGCTTTCTTT.

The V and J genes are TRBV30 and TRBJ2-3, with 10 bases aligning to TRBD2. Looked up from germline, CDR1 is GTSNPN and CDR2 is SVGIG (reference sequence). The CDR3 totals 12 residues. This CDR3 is CALSGGTDTQYF. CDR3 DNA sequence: TGTGCTCTTAGCGGGGGGACAGATACGCAGTATTTT.

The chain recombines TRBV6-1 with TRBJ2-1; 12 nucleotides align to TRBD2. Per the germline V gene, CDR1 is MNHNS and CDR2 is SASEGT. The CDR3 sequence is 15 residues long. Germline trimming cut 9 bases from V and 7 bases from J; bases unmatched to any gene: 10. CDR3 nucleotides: TGTGCCAGTGGGAATCTAGCGGGAGGGTGGAATGAGCAGTTCTTC. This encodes CASGNLAGGWNEQFF.

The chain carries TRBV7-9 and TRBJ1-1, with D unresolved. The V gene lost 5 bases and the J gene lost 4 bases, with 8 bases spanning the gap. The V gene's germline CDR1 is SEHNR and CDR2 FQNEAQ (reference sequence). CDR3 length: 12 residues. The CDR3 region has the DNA TGTGCCAGCAGCCAATCCGGCACTGAAGCTTTCTTT. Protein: CASSQSGTEAFF. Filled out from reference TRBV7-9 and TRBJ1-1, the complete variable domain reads DTGVSQNPRHKITKRGQNVTFRCDPISEHNRLYWYRQTLGQGPEFLTYFQNEAQLEKSRLLSDRFSAERPKGSFSTLEIQRTEQGDSAMYLCASSQSGTEAFFGQGTRLTVV.

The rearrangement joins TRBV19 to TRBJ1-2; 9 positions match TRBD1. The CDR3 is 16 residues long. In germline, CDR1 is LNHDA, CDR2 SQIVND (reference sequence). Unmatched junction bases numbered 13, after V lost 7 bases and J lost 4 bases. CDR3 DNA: TGTGCCAGTATGGGCTCGGGACAGGGCCATCTCTATGGCTACACCTTC. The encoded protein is CASMGSGQGHLYGYTF. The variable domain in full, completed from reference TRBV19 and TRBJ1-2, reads DGGITQSPKYLFRKEGQNVTLSCEQNLNHDAMYWYRQDPGQGLRLIYYSQIVNDFQKGDIAEGYSVSREKKESFPLTVTSAQKNPTAFYLCASMGSGQGHLYGYTFGSGTRLTVV.

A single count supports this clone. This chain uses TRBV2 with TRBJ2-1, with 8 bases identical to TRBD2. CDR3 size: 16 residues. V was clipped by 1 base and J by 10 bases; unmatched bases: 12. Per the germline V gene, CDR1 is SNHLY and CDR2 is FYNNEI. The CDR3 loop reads CASSEGGLEMRAEQFF. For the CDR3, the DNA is TGTGCCAGCAGTGAAGGGGGACTAGAGATGAGAGCGGAGCAGTTCTTC.

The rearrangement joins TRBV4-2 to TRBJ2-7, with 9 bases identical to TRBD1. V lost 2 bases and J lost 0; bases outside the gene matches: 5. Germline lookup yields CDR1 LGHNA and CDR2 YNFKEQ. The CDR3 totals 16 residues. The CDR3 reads CASSQTGTGTSYEQYF. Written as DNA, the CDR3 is TGTGCCAGCAGCCAAACCGGGACAGGGACCTCCTACGAGCAGTACTTC.

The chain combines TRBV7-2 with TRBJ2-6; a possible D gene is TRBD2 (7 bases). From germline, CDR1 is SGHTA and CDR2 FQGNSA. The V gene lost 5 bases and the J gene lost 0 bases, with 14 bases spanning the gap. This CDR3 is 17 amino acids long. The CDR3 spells CASSVQGGGSGANVLTF. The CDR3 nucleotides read TGTGCCAGCAGCGTTCAGGGAGGGGGCTCTGGGGCCAACGTCCTGACTTTC.

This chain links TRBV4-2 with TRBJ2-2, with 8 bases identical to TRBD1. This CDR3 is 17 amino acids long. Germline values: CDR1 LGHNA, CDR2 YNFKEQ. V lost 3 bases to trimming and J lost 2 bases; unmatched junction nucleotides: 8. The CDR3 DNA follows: TGTGCCAGCAGCCAGCCCCGACAGGGGATTAACACCGGGGAGCTGTTTTTT. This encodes CASSQPRQGINTGELFF.

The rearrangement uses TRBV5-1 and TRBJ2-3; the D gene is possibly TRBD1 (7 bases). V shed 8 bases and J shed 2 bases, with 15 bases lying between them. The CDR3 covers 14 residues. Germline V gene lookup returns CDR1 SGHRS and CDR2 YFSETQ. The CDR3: CASFRGDFTDTQYF. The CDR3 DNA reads TGCGCCAGTTTCAGGGGGGATTTCACAGATACGCAGTATTTT.

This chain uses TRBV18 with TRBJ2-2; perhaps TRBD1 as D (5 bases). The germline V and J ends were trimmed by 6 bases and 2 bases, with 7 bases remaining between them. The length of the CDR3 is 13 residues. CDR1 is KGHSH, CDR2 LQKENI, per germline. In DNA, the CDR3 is TGTGCCAGCTCGACAGATAACACCGGGGAGCTGTTTTTT. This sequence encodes CASSTDNTGELFF.

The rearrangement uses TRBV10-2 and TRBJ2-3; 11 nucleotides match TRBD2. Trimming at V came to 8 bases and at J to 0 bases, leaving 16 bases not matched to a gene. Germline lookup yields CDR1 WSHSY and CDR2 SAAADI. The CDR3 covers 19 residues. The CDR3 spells CASGGDRTSGFLSTDTQYF. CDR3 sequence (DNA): TGCGCCAGCGGCGGTGATCGGACTAGCGGGTTCCTGAGCACAGATACGCAGTATTTT.